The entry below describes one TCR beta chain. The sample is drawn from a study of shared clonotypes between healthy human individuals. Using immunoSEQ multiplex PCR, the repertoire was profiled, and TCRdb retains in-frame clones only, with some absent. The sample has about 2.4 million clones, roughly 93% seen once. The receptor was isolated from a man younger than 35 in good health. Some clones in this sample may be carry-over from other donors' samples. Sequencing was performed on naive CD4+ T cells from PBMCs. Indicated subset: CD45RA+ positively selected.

CDR3 DNA sequence: TGTGCCAGCAGCATAGGGGGAGCCAAAAACATTCAGTACTTC. It translates to CASSIGGAKNIQYF. The chain combines TRBV28 with TRBJ2-4; maybe TRBD1 (6 bases). CDR1 and CDR2 from the germline V gene are MDHEN and SYDVKM. The CDR3 runs to 14 residues. Trimming left V 6 bases short and J 0 bases short, with 9 bases between.